These 28 T cell receptor beta chains came from one sample sequenced in a study of CD8+CD57+ T cells in acquired aplastic anemia. CDR3 and TCR beta VDJ profiling relied on genomic DNA as the template. TCRdb reprocessed the reads via MiXCR and lists one record per CDR3 protein. Among about 400,000 distinct CDR3 sequences listed, about two thirds were seen once. Sequencing was carried out using sorted CD4+, CD8+, or CD8+CD57+ T cells (not recorded which) from PBMCs. These receptors all stem from a human donor in good health, serving as a control.

In this sample, this clonotype turned up once. The gene calls are TRBV6-2 or TRBV6-3 and TRBJ1-2; 11 bases agree with TRBD1. Trimming took 6 bases from V and 4 from J; bases not matched to a gene: 19. Per the germline V gene, CDR1 is MNHEY and CDR2 is SVGEGT. CDR3 size: 19 residues. The CDR3 here is CASRQTRGDRGTQAYGYTF. CDR3 in DNA: TGTGCCAGCAGGCAAACACGGGGGGACAGGGGGACACAGGCCTATGGCTACACCTTC.

This chain uses TRBV7-8 with TRBJ2-5, with a tentative D call TRBD1 (5 bases). The V gene's germline CDR1 is SGHVS and CDR2 FQNEAQ. V lost 2 bases and J 5 bases, leaving 12 bases between the germline ends. The CDR3 spans 14 residues. The CDR3 loop reads CASSLPGFLETQYF. CDR3 DNA: TGTGCCAGCAGCTTACCAGGGTTCTTGGAGACCCAGTACTTC.

Regarding this clonotype: A read error may produce the germline difference seen at one junction end. The chain uses TRBV7-4 and TRBJ1-2; D remains unclear. CDR1 and CDR2 (germline): SGHVT, SQSDAQ. The length of the CDR3 is 13 residues. CDR3 bases: TGTGCCAGCAGTACGACTGGCAACTATCGCTACACCTTC. Residues: CASSTTGNYRYTF. The variable domain in full, with the rest retrieved from reference TRBV7-4 and TRBJ1-2, is GAGVSQSPRYKVAKRGRDVALRCDSISGHVTLYWYRQTLGQGSEVLTYSQSDAQRDKSGRPSGRFSAERPERSVSTLKIQRTEQGDSAVYLCASSTTGNYRYTFGSGTRLTVV.

CDR3 loop: CASSLAPGPPLHF. In DNA form, the CDR3 reads TGTGCCAGCAGCTTAGCTCCCGGACCACCCCTCCACTTT. This chain joins TRBV7-3 and TRBJ1-6, with unresolved D. V lost 2 bases to trimming and J lost 11 bases, with 10 bases between them. The germline CDR1 and CDR2 sequences are SGHTA and FQGTGA. This CDR3 has 13 amino acids. Drawing the rest from reference TRBV7-3 and TRBJ1-6, the complete variable domain is GAGVSQTPSNKVTEKGKYVELRCDPISGHTALYWYRQSLGQGPEFLIYFQGTGAADDSGLPNDRFFAVRPEGSVSTLKIQRTERGDSAVYLCASSLAPGPPLHFGNGTRLTVT.

With regard to this clonotype: Germline and junction disagree at one end, which may indicate a read error. The genes are TRBV2 and TRBJ2-7; D may be TRBD2 (6 bases). The CDR3 sequence is 15 residues long. Per the germline V gene, CDR1 is SNHLY and CDR2 is FYNNEI. The CDR3 here is CASSRAGQGGQPQHF. As DNA, the CDR3 is TGTGCCAGCAGTAGGGCGGGGCAAGGCGGTCAGCCGCAGCATTTC.

This clonotype was counted a single time. This rearrangement joins TRBV20-1 to TRBJ1-2; TRBD1 matches 10 bases. The ends lost 7 bases at V and 5 bases at J; junction bases unmatched: 16. The CDR3 covers 16 residues. From germline, CDR1 is DFQATT and CDR2 SNEGSKA (reference sequence). The CDR3 DNA reads as TGCAGTGTCAACGTTGACGGGACAGGGGCTAGGTATGGCTACACCTTC. Amino acid sequence: CSVNVDGTGARYGYTF.

The V and J genes are TRBV7-2 and TRBJ2-2; 8 nucleotides align to TRBD2. The CDR3 totals 16 residues. The V gene's germline CDR1 is SGHTA and CDR2 FQGNSA. The J segment lost 4 bases and the V segment lost 5 bases, leaving 9 bases of the junction unmatched. The CDR3 region has the DNA TGTGCCAGCAGCCAAGAGCCAGCGGGGGCCACCGGGGAGCTGTTTTTT. Its translation: CASSQEPAGATGELFF.

This chain connects TRBV9 to TRBJ2-5; 7 bases are a match to TRBD1. The V gene end was trimmed by 4 bases and the J gene end by 7 bases; junction bases not matched to a gene: 10. The CDR3 loop spans 14 amino acids. The germline V gene encodes CDR1 SGDLS and CDR2 YYNGEE. This CDR3 is CASSRGGAVPTQYF. CDR3 DNA sequence: TGTGCCAGCAGCAGAGGGGGCGCGGTTCCGACCCAGTACTTC.

The chain employs TRBV29-1 and TRBJ2-5; D might be TRBD1 or TRBD2, each matching 5 bases. The germline V gene has CDR1 SQVTM and CDR2 ANQGSEA. Trimming cost V 7 bases and J 1 base, with 10 bases left between them. The CDR3 totals 12 residues. CDR3 sequence (DNA): TGCAGCGCCGGGACGGCCCAAGAGACCCAGTACTTC. It translates to CSAGTAQETQYF.

This clonotype was counted many times. The chain combines TRBV4-3 with TRBJ1-2; D gene uncertain. In germline, CDR1 is LGHNA, CDR2 YSLEER. CDR3 size: 15 residues. V was trimmed by 1 base and J by 4 bases, leaving 13 bases between them. The CDR3 region is CASSQVRQPLYGYTF. CDR3 bases: TGCGCCAGCAGCCAAGTGAGACAACCCCTCTATGGCTACACCTTC.

This clonotype was seen a single time. The chain joins TRBV5-1 to TRBJ1-2; D is possibly TRBD1 (5 bases). The CDR3 runs to 15 residues. Trimming removed 2 bases at V and 2 bases at J, with 13 bases between. Looked up from germline, CDR1 is SGHRS and CDR2 is YFSETQ. CDR3 nucleotide sequence: TGCGCCAGCAGCTTTGGGGGAAACACCAACTATGGCTACACCTTC. It specifies CASSFGGNTNYGYTF. Using reference TRBV5-1 and TRBJ1-2 for the parts outside the CDR3, the full variable domain is KAGVTQTPRYLIKTRGQQVTLSCSPISGHRSVSWYQQTPGQGLQFLFEYFSETQRNKGNFPGRFSGRQFSNSRSEMNVSTLELGDSALYLCASSFGGNTNYGYTFGSGTRLTVV.

This chain joins TRBV5-1 and TRBJ2-1; TRBD2 is a possible D gene (5 bases). This CDR3 has 16 amino acids. Germline-derived CDR1 and CDR2 are SGHRS and YFSETQ. The germline V and J ends were trimmed by 0 bases and 12 bases, with 22 bases remaining between them. The CDR3: CASSLDREASTDTQFF. The CDR3 bases are TGCGCCAGCAGCTTGGACCGGGAAGCTAGCACAGATACGCAGTTCTTC.

This clonotype was recorded many times. The chain carries TRBV6-1 and TRBJ2-7; 11 nucleotides line up with TRBD1. Germline assignment: CDR1 MNHNS and CDR2 SASEGT. V lost 7 bases to trimming and J lost 6 bases; unmatched junction nucleotides: 11. The CDR3 extends over 15 amino acids. CDR3 in amino acids: CASTLGRTGGTEQYF. CDR3 DNA: TGTGCCAGCACGCTGGGAAGGACAGGGGGCACCGAGCAGTACTTC.

The J gene is TRBJ2-7, the V gene TRBV2; D is undetermined. Per the germline V gene, CDR1 is SNHLY and CDR2 is FYNNEI. The V end was cut by 3 bases, the J end by 11 bases, with 17 bases between. The CDR3 totals 13 residues. The CDR3 loop is CASSEDLYSLKYF. DNA of the CDR3: TGTGCCAGCAGTGAGGACCTGTACAGTCTAAAGTACTTC.

This clonotype occurred once. Relative to the germline gene, one junction end is altered; a read error may explain this. The J gene is TRBJ2-3, the V gene TRBV7-2; D call uncertain. There are 12 residues in the CDR3. Germline V gene lookup returns CDR1 SGHTA and CDR2 FQGNSA. The CDR3 spells CAISLYSDTQYF. In DNA, the CDR3 is TGTGCCATCAGCTTATATTCAGATACGCAGTATTTT.

A note on this clonotype: The missing conserved phenylalanine or tryptophan at the end of this CDR3 makes a read error likely. It is unclear where the CDR3 begins or ends on the DNA, so no DNA is shown, and the CDR3 is as TCRdb lists it. The chain recombines TRBV7-6 with TRBJ1-5. Germline CDR1 SGHVS, CDR2 FNYEAQ. The length of the CDR3 is 13 amino acids, counting both ends. The CDR3 is CASSLGDLPYGYT.

The table lists this clonotype with many counts. This chain connects TRBV20-1 to TRBJ1-1; 11 bases are a match to TRBD1. After removal of 3 bases from V and 4 bases from J, the junction contained 4 bases not matched to a gene. The CDR3 is made up of 14 amino acids. The germline V gene has CDR1 DFQATT and CDR2 SNEGSKA (reference sequence). The DNA for the CDR3 is TGCAGTGCTAGTCCCGGGACAGGGGGCACTGAAGCTTTCTTT. It yields the protein CSASPGTGGTEAFF.

V is TRBV5-8 and J is TRBJ2-7, with TRBD2 identical over 7 bases. Germline assignment: CDR1 SGHTS and CDR2 YDEGEE. This CDR3 has 15 residues. The J segment lost 3 bases and the V segment lost 5 bases, leaving 11 bases of the junction unmatched. CDR3 nucleotide sequence: TGTGCCAGCAGTTTTCGGGTCCCTAGCGGCTACGAGCAGTACTTC. Translating gives CASSFRVPSGYEQYF.

This clonotype came up many times. The chain employs TRBV20-1 and TRBJ2-2; 8 positions match TRBD1. The CDR3 has 14 residues. The germline CDR1 and CDR2 sequences are DFQATT and SNEGSKA (reference sequence). V lost 5 bases to trimming and J lost 5 bases; unmatched junction nucleotides: 7. DNA for the CDR3: TGCAGTGCTGACCCCGGACAGGGTACCGGGGAGCTGTTTTTT. Translated: CSADPGQGTGELFF.

In regard to this clonotype: Given the absence of the conserved phenylalanine or tryptophan at the CDR3 end, a read error is likely. The DNA is left out, because the CDR3 cannot be placed on it with certainty; the CDR3 is given as TCRdb lists it. The chain is built from TRBV2 and TRBJ2-7; the DNA was not compared with TRBD1, the D call given in the table. The CDR3 extends over 15 residues, inclusive of both ends. Germline lookup yields CDR1 SNHLY and CDR2 FYNNEI. The CDR3 reads CASSEKVQEPQHYGY.

The genes are TRBV7-2 and TRBJ2-5, with D possibly being TRBD2 (5 bases). The CDR3 covers 14 residues. Germline CDR1 and CDR2: SGHTA and FQGNSA. Trimming removed 2 bases at V and 1 base at J, with 8 bases between. The CDR3 region is CASSLSTSQETQYF. In DNA form, the CDR3 reads TGTGCCAGCAGCTTAAGCACTAGCCAAGAGACCCAGTACTTC.

Comment on this clonotype: One end of the junction does not line up with germline, which may come from a read error. The rearrangement uses TRBV5-1 and TRBJ2-5; D ambiguous. Germline V CDR1 and CDR2: SGHRS, YFSETQ. The CDR3 contains 14 residues. In DNA form, the CDR3 reads TGTGCCAGCAGCCTCGTGTCCAGCAGCGAGACCCAGTACTTC. Its translation: CASSLVSSSETQYF. The full variable domain, completed using reference TRBV5-1 and TRBJ2-5, is KAGVTQTPRYLIKTRGQQVTLSCSPISGHRSVSWYQQTPGQGLQFLFEYFSETQRNKGNFPGRFSGRQFSNSRSEMNVSTLELGDSALYLCASSLVSSSETQYFGPGTRLLVL.

The chain has TRBV9 and TRBJ2-5, with no clear D. In germline, CDR1 is SGDLS, CDR2 YYNGEE. The CDR3 covers 18 residues. V was clipped by 0 bases and J by 2 bases, with 20 bases between them. As DNA, the CDR3 is TGTGCCAGCAGCGTAGTGCAGATTGGCACAGATACTCAAGAGACCCAGTACTTC. Its translation: CASSVVQIGTDTQETQYF.

This chain connects TRBV7-9 to TRBJ2-7; D call uncertain. The V gene's germline CDR1 is SEHNR and CDR2 FQNEAQ (reference sequence). The CDR3 contains 17 residues. Trimming took 5 bases from V and 3 from J, leaving 23 bases between them. This CDR3 is CASSRTKKPSIHYEQYF. The CDR3 region has the DNA TGTGCCAGCAGCCGAACGAAGAAACCTTCTATACACTACGAGCAGTACTTC.

CDR3 sequence reads: CASSRTNREDTIYF. The CDR3 coding sequence is TGTGCCAGCAGTCGGACCAACAGGGAGGACACCATATATTTT. The chain carries TRBV2 and TRBJ1-3; TRBD1 is a possible D gene (6 bases). Germline V CDR1 and CDR2: SNHLY, FYNNEI. The CDR3 extends over 14 amino acids. The germline V and J ends were trimmed by 5 bases and 8 bases, with 16 bases remaining between them.

About this clonotype: Germline is not matched at one junction end, which may reflect a read error. The chain couples TRBV6-5 to TRBJ1-6; D gene uncertain. Germline V gene sequence: CDR1 MNHEY, CDR2 SVGAGI. The CDR3 length is 15 residues. CDR3 nucleotides: TGTGCCAGCGGTTACTCTCCCCAGAGGGATTCACCCCTCCACTTT. It translates to CASGYSPQRDSPLHF.

The V and J genes are TRBV5-4 and TRBJ1-2; D not certain. The CDR3 is 15 amino acids. Deletions cut 4 bases from V and 1 base from J, with 14 bases between. Germline CDR1 is SGHNT and CDR2 is YYREEE (reference sequence). As DNA, the CDR3 is TGTGCCAGCAGCCCGGTTTATAGCCGTAACTATGGCTACACCTTC. Its protein product is CASSPVYSRNYGYTF.

Comments on this clonotype: The junction departs from germline at one end; a sequencing error may be responsible. This chain uses TRBV9 with TRBJ1-3; no definite D call. This CDR3 spans 15 amino acids. The V gene's germline CDR1 is SGDLS and CDR2 YYNGEE. The CDR3, as DNA: TGTGCCAGCAGCTACCACAGTGGGCTTGGAAACACCAGATATTTT. Its protein is CASSYHSGLGNTRYF. Full variable domain (remainder filled in from reference TRBV9 and TRBJ1-3): DSGVTQTPKHLITATGQRVTLRCSPRSGDLSVYWYQQSLDQGLQFLIQYYNGEERAKGNILERFSAQQFPDLHSELNLSSLELGDSALYFCASSYHSGLGNTRYFGEGSWLTVV.